The 25 T cell receptor beta chains below were found in one sample sequenced in a study of molecular identifiers for immune sequencing clone quantification. TCRdb called the PCR reads again in MiXCR, with one record for every CDR3 protein. The sample holds around 100,000 distinct CDR3 sequences, approximately 40% seen once. Sequencing was carried out using naive CD8+ T cells from blood, with Jurkat cell RNA spiked in. Subset: FACS-sorted CD8+CD4-CCR7+CD45RA+ naive T cells. These TCRs come from a human donor in good health. Some libraries in this study had Jurkat cell RNA spiked in.

This clonotype was counted a single time. A read error is possible here, since a much larger clone lies one base away. A read error is likely, as this CDR3 ends without the conserved phenylalanine or tryptophan. V and J are TRBV27 and TRBJ1-5, with D tentatively TRBD1 (6 bases). Germline V gene sequence: CDR1 MNHEY, CDR2 SMNVEV (reference sequence). The CDR3 spans 14 residues. The V and J ends lost 5 bases and 9 bases respectively, with 17 bases between them. The CDR3 region has the DNA TGTGCCAGCAGTCTCGCAGGGGCGCGAAGGCCCCAGCATTTA. It translates to CASSLAGARRPQHL.

Worth noting for this clonotype: It is likely a read error, because the conserved phenylalanine at the end of the CDR3 is missing. CDR3 coding DNA: TGTGCCAGCAGTTACTCGGGGGCGGGGAGCTACGAGCAGTACTAC. Its protein is CASSYSGAGSYEQYY. J is TRBJ2-7 and V is TRBV6-6, with D perhaps TRBD1 or TRBD2 (6 bases each). V lost 0 bases to trimming and J lost 3 bases, with 12 bases between them. Germline lookup yields CDR1 MNHNY and CDR2 SVGAGI (reference sequence). CDR3 length: 15 residues.

As regards this clonotype: Possible read error: a much larger clone is one base away. This chain connects TRBV20-1 to TRBJ2-7; D is ambiguous. V lost 4 bases, J lost 2 bases, and 24 bases lay in between. The CDR3 consists of 17 residues. Germline CDR1 DFQATT, CDR2 SNEGSKA (reference sequence). The CDR3 DNA reads TGCAGTGCTAATAGAGTTCCCGGAGCACCTGGAACCTACGAGCAGTACTTC. This codes for CSANRVPGAPGTYEQYF.

This clonotype has just a few counts. V gene TRBV7-9 combines with J gene TRBJ2-7; a possible D gene is TRBD1 (5 bases). Deletions cut 5 bases from V and 7 bases from J, with 15 bases between. The CDR3 has 13 amino acids. Per germline, CDR1 SEHNR and CDR2 FQNEAQ (reference sequence). CDR3 bases: TGTGCCAGCAGCCCCAGACAGATCGGGGAGCAGTACTTC. Its translation: CASSPRQIGEQYF.

The chain combines TRBV14 with TRBJ2-5; D call uncertain. Germline CDR1 is SGHDN and CDR2 is FVKESK. V dropped 2 bases and J dropped 1 base, with 5 bases sitting between them. The CDR3 is made up of 13 amino acids. This CDR3 reads CASSQWAQETQYF. Written as DNA, the CDR3 is TGTGCCAGCAGCCAATGGGCCCAAGAGACCCAGTACTTC.

This clonotype was counted many times. The rearrangement joins TRBV7-8 to TRBJ2-1; the D is unclear. Germline V gene sequence: CDR1 SGHVS, CDR2 FQNEAQ. This CDR3 comprises 15 residues. Trimming stripped 5 bases from V and 4 bases from J, with 15 bases between. This chain's CDR3 is CASSLLGRLYNEQFF. The CDR3 nucleotides read TGTGCCAGCAGCCTCCTAGGGCGTCTGTACAATGAGCAGTTCTTC.

This clonotype was recorded a few times. This chain connects TRBV9 to TRBJ2-1; the D call may be TRBD1 or TRBD2 (5 bases each). Germline V CDR1 and CDR2: SGDLS, YYNGEE. This CDR3 spans 17 amino acids. The V end lost 3 bases, the J end lost 3 bases, and 19 bases lay between the germline ends. The CDR3 loop reads CASSASGGPRDYNEQFF. The CDR3 region has the DNA TGTGCCAGCAGCGCGTCTGGGGGACCGAGGGACTACAATGAGCAGTTCTTC.

Details on this clonotype: Given a much more abundant clone one base away, this may be a read error. This chain joins TRBV29-1 and TRBJ2-2; D is unclear. Trimming cost V 6 bases and J 3 bases, with 8 bases left between them. The CDR3 consists of 12 residues. Looked up from germline, CDR1 is SQVTM and CDR2 is ANQGSEA. CDR3 loop: CSVGQHTGELFF. The CDR3, as DNA: TGCAGCGTCGGCCAGCACACCGGGGAGCTGTTTTTT.

This clonotype has a count of ten or more. This rearrangement joins TRBV6-5 to TRBJ1-5; D is undetermined. V was trimmed by 5 bases and J by 2 bases, leaving 7 bases between them. Per the germline V gene, CDR1 is MNHEY and CDR2 is SVGAGI. The CDR3 is made up of 13 amino acids. The CDR3 region is CASSTSGNQPQHF. The CDR3 bases are TGTGCCAGCAGTACGAGCGGCAATCAGCCCCAGCATTTT.

This clonotype turned up a few times. CDR3 protein: CASSYTSGRTNEQFF. For the CDR3, the DNA is TGTGCCAGCAGTTACACTAGCGGGAGGACGAATGAGCAGTTCTTC. The chain uses TRBV6-5 and TRBJ2-1, with 12 bases lining up with TRBD2. After removal of 2 bases from V and 7 bases from J, the junction contained 3 bases not matched to a gene. This CDR3 has 15 amino acids. Looked up from germline, CDR1 is MNHEY and CDR2 is SVGAGI.

With regard to this clonotype: Given the absence of the conserved phenylalanine or tryptophan at the CDR3 end, a read error is likely. The chain joins TRBV28 to TRBJ2-5, with TRBD1 as a possible D gene (5 bases). The germline V gene has CDR1 MDHEN and CDR2 SYDVKM. V was clipped by 6 bases and J by 3 bases, with 17 bases between them. The CDR3 length is 15 residues. The CDR3 DNA is TGTGCCAGCAGCCTACTTTCAGGGATGGAAGAGACCCAGTACATC. Amino acid sequence: CASSLLSGMEETQYI.

This clonotype was detected only a few times. This sequence joins TRBV9 and TRBJ1-2; no clear D. V shed 4 bases and J shed 3 bases, with 16 bases lying between them. CDR1 and CDR2 (germline): SGDLS, YYNGEE. The CDR3 has 15 residues. The CDR3 DNA is TGTGCCAGCAGCCCTTTTGTGGGCGCAGACTATGGCTACACCTTC. As protein: CASSPFVGADYGYTF.

The chain combines TRBV27 with TRBJ2-7, with D possibly TRBD2 on 7 matching bases. CDR1 MNHEY and CDR2 SMNVEV come from the germline V gene (reference sequence). The CDR3 extends over 14 amino acids. V lost 4 bases to trimming and J lost 0 bases, with 10 bases between them. DNA of the CDR3: TGTGCCAGCAGTTGGGGAGGGGGCTCCTACGAGCAGTACTTC. This gives the protein CASSWGGGSYEQYF.

This rearrangement joins TRBV6-2 or TRBV6-3 to TRBJ2-7, with no clear D. The germline CDR1 and CDR2 sequences are MNHEY and SVGEGT. The CDR3 runs 11 residues. Between the trimmed V and J ends, which lost 8 bases and 3 bases, there was a span of 8 bases. The CDR3 loop is CASGRNYEQYF. The CDR3 DNA reads as TGTGCCAGCGGTCGAAACTACGAGCAGTACTTC.

The chain couples TRBV7-8 to TRBJ2-2; the D gene is possibly TRBD2 (5 bases). Trimming shortened V by 2 bases and J by 2 bases, and 9 bases separated the two germline ends. CDR1 is SGHVS, CDR2 FQNEAQ, per germline. The CDR3 covers 15 residues. The CDR3, as DNA: TGTGCCAGCAGCTTACTAGCCTTAAACACCGGGGAGCTGTTTTTT. Residues: CASSLLALNTGELFF.

This clonotype was seen at least ten times. The chain joins TRBV13 to TRBJ2-7, with 8 bases fitting TRBD2. This CDR3 is 15 amino acids long. J was trimmed by 3 bases and V by 4 bases; bases with no gene match: 8. Germline V CDR1 and CDR2: PRHDT, FYEKMQ (reference sequence). The CDR3 DNA is TGTGCCAGCAGCTCCGGGACTAGGCTTCTCTACGAGCAGTACTTC. Amino acid sequence: CASSSGTRLLYEQYF.

There are many counts of this clonotype. This rearrangement joins TRBV12-3 or TRBV12-4 to TRBJ2-1; D is possibly TRBD1 or TRBD2 (6 bases each). V dropped 7 bases and J dropped 8 bases, with 15 bases sitting between them. CDR3 length equals 13 residues. CDR3 DNA: TGTGCCAGCACCCGCGTGAGGGGGGATGAGCAGTTCTTC. Its protein is CASTRVRGDEQFF.

J is TRBJ2-7 and V is TRBV2, with D unresolved. The CDR3 contains 14 residues. Trimming removed 5 bases from V and 6 bases from J, with 17 bases in between. Germline V gene sequence: CDR1 SNHLY, CDR2 FYNNEI. The CDR3 loop reads CASSSTWEVGEQYF. The CDR3 DNA follows: TGTGCCAGCAGTTCGACATGGGAAGTCGGCGAGCAGTACTTC. The complete variable domain, with remaining parts taken from reference TRBV2 and TRBJ2-7, reads EPEVTQTPSHQVTQMGQEVILRCVPISNHLYFYWYRQILGQKVEFLVSFYNNEISEKSEIFDDQFSVERPDGSNFTLKIRSTKLEDSAMYFCASSSTWEVGEQYFGPGTRLTVT.

This clonotype was observed many times. The chain couples TRBV21-1 to TRBJ2-3; the table's D call of TRBD1 was not tested on the DNA. TRBV21-1 is a known pseudogene. This CDR3 is 18 amino acids long. The CDR3 reads CASSKALGATGSTDTQYF. The DNA of the CDR3 is TGTGCCAGCAGCAAAGCGCTAGGAGCCACCGGGAGCACAGATACGCAGTATTTT.

This clonotype showed up just a few times. The rearrangement joins TRBV27 to TRBJ2-2; D unclear. V was shortened by 3 bases and J by 6 bases, with 8 bases between the two germline ends. This CDR3 spans 13 amino acids. Germline V gene data show CDR1 as MNHEY and CDR2 as SMNVEV (reference sequence). CDR3 coding DNA: TGTGCCAGCAGTTTCGTCCGGGCCGGGGAGCTGTTTTTT. It yields the protein CASSFVRAGELFF.

This clonotype was picked up a small number of times. The CDR3 reads CASSSTSGNQETQYF. Written as DNA, the CDR3 is TGTGCCAGCAGCTCCACTAGCGGGAACCAAGAGACCCAGTACTTC. The rearrangement uses TRBV13 and TRBJ2-5; 10 positions match TRBD2. The CDR3 runs to 15 residues. The germline V gene has CDR1 PRHDT and CDR2 FYEKMQ (reference sequence). Trimming removed 4 bases from V and 0 bases from J; junction bases left unmatched: 2.

On this clonotype: A single base separates this from a much larger clone, so it may be a read error. Here the CDR3 reads CASSQRRESNQPQHF. CDR3 DNA sequence: TGCGCCAGCAGCCAACGCAGGGAGAGCAATCAGCCCCAGCATTTT. The chain links TRBV4-3 to TRBJ1-5; a possible D gene is TRBD1 (5 bases). V was trimmed by 2 bases and J by 1 base, leaving 9 bases between them. This CDR3 has 15 residues. Germline V lookup: CDR1 LGHNA, CDR2 YSLEER.

To note about this clonotype: Being one base from a much bigger clone, this may be a read error. The chain combines TRBV5-1 with TRBJ2-1, with a weak D call TRBD2 (6 bases). CDR3 size: 16 residues. Germline loops: CDR1 SGHRS, CDR2 YFSETQ. The CDR3 bases are TGCGCCAGCAGCTCCATAGCGGCCCCCTCCTACTATGAGCAGTTCTTC. It specifies CASSSIAAPSYYEQFF.

To note about this clonotype: At one boundary the junction diverges from the germline segment, which might be a read error. The chain couples TRBV7-2 to TRBJ2-5, with D unresolved. CDR3 length: 14 amino acids. The germline gives CDR1 SGHTA, CDR2 FQGNSA. The CDR3 sequence is CASSLVRVQEPQYF. The DNA of the CDR3 is TGTGCCAGCAGCTTAGTCCGTGTCCAAGAGCCCCAGTACTTC.

The chain recombines TRBV13 with TRBJ2-5, with TRBD2 as a possible D gene (6 bases). This CDR3 comprises 13 residues. Germline CDR1 and CDR2: PRHDT and FYEKMQ (reference sequence). Trimming took 4 bases from V and 3 from J, leaving 9 bases between them. DNA for the CDR3: TGTGCCAGCAGCTCGGGAGCCGAAGAGACCCAGTACTTC. It specifies CASSSGAEETQYF.